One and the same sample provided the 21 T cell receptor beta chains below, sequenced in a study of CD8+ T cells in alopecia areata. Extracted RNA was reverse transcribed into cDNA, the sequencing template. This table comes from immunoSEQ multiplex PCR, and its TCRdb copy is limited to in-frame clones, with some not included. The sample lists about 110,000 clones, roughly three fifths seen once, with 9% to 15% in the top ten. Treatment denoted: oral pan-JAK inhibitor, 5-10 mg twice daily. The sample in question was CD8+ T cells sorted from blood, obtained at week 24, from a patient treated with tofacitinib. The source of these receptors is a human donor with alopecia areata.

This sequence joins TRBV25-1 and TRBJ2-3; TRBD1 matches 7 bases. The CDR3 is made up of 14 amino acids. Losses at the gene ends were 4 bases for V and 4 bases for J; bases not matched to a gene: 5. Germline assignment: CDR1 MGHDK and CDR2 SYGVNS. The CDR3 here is CASSGTGDPDTQYF. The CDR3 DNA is TGTGCCAGCAGTGGTACAGGGGACCCAGATACGCAGTATTTT.

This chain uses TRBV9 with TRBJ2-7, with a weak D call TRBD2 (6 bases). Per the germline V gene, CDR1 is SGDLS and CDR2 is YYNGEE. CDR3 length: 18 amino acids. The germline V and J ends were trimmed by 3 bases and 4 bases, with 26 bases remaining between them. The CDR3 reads CASSATAGGASVGYEQYF. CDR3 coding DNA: TGTGCCAGCAGCGCTACTGCCGGAGGGGCTAGCGTCGGGTACGAGCAGTACTTC.

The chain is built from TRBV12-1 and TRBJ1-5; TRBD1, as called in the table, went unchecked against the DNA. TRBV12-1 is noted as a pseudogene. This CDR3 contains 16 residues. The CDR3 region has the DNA TGTGCCAGCAGCTTTGTACAGGGGGAGTCCCACAAGCCCCAGCATTTT. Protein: CASSFVQGESHKPQHF.

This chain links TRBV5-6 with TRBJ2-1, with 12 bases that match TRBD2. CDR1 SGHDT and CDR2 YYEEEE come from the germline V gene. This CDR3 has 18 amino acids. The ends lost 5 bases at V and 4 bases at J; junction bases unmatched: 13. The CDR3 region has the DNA TGTGCCAGCAGTTTACCTAGCGGGGGGGCCAACCTATACAATGAGCAGTTCTTC. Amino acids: CASSLPSGGANLYNEQFF.

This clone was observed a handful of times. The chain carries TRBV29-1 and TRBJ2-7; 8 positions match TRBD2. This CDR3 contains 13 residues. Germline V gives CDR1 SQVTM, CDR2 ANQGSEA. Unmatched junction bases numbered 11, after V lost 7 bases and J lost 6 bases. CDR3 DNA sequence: TGCAGCGCAGATCCGGGACTAGGAAGCGAGCAGTACTTC. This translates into CSADPGLGSEQYF.

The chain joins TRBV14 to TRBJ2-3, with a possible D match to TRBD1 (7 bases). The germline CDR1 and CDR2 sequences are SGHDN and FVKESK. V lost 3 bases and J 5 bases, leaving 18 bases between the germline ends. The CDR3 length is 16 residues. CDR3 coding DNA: TGTGCCAGCAGCCATCTCGACCAGGGGGACTTAGATACGCAGTATTTT. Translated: CASSHLDQGDLDTQYF.

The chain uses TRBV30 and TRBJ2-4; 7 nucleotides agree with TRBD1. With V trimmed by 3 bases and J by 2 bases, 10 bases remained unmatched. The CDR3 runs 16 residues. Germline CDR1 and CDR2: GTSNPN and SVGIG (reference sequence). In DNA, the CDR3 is TGTGCCTGGAGGGCGAGGCAGGGGGTAACCAAAAACATTCAGTACTTC. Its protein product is CAWRARQGVTKNIQYF.

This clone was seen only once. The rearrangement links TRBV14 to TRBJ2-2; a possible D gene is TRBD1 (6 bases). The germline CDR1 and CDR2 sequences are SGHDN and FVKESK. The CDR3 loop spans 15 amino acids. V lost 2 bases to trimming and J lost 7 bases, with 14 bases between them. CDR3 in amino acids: CASSQTGSWDGELFF. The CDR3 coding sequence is TGTGCCAGCAGCCAAACAGGGTCCTGGGACGGGGAGCTGTTTTTT. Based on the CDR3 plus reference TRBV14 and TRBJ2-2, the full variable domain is EAGVTQFPSHSVIEKGQTVTLRCDPISGHDNLYWYRRVMGKEIKFLLHFVKESKQDESGMPNNRFLAERTGGTYSTLKVQPAELEDSGVYFCASSQTGSWDGELFFGEGSRLTVL.

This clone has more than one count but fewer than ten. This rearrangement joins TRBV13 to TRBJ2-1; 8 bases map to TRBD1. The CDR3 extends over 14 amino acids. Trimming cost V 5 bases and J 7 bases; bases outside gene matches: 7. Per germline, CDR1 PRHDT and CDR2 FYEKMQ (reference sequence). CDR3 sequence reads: CASSAQGALNEQFF. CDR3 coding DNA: TGTGCCAGCAGCGCCCAGGGGGCATTGAATGAGCAGTTCTTC.

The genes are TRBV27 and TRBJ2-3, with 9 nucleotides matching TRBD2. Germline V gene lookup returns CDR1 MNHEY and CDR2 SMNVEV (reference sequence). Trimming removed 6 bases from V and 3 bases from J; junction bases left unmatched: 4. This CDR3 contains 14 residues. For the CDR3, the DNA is TGTGCCAGCAGCTTAGCGGGGGCGACAGATACGCAGTATTTT. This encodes CASSLAGATDTQYF.

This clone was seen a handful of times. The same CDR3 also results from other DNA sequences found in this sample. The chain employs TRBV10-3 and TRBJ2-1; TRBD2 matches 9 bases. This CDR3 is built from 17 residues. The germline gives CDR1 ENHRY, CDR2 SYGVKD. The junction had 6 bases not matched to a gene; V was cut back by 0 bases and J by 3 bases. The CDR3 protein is CAISESMASGDYNEQFF. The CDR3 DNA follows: TGTGCCATCAGTGAGTCGATGGCTAGCGGGGACTACAATGAGCAGTTCTTC.

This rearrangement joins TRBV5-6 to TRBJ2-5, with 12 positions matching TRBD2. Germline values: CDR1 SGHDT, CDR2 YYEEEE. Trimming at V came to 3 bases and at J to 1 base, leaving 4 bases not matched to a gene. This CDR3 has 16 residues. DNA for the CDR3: TGTGCCAGCAGCTACCCTAGCGGGGGGGCCCAAGAGACCCAGTACTTC. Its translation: CASSYPSGGAQETQYF.

The CDR3 loop reads CASSYGGGQETQYF. The CDR3 nucleotides read TGTGCCAGCAGTTATGGGGGGGGCCAAGAGACCCAGTACTTC. The chain links TRBV27 to TRBJ2-5; 7 nucleotides agree with TRBD2. CDR1 is MNHEY and CDR2 is SMNVEV in the germline V gene (reference sequence). Losses at the gene ends were 4 bases for V and 1 base for J; bases not matched to a gene: 3. The CDR3 totals 14 residues.

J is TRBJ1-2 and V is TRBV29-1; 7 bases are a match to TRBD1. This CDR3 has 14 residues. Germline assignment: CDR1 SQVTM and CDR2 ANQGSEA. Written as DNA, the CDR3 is TGCAGTGGACAGGATCCAGGAGGGAACTATGGCTACACCTTC. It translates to CSGQDPGGNYGYTF.

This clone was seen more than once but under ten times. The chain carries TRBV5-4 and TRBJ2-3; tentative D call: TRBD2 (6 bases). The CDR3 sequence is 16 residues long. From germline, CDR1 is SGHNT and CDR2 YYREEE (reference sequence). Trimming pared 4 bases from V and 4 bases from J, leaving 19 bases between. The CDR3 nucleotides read TGTGCCAGCAGCCCCTCGGGGCGGGGAGGAGCAGATACGCAGTATTTT. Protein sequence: CASSPSGRGGADTQYF. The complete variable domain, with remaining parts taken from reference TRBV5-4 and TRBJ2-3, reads ETGVTQSPTHLIKTRGQQVTLRCSSQSGHNTVSWYQQALGQGPQFIFQYYREEENGRGNFPPRFSGLQFPNYSSELNVNALELDDSALYLCASSPSGRGGADTQYFGPGTRLTVL.

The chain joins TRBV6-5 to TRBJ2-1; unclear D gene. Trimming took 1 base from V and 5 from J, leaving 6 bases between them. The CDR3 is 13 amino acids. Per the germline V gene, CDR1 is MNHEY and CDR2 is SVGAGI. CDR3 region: CASSYWENNEQFF. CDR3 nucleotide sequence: TGTGCCAGCAGTTACTGGGAAAACAATGAGCAGTTCTTC.

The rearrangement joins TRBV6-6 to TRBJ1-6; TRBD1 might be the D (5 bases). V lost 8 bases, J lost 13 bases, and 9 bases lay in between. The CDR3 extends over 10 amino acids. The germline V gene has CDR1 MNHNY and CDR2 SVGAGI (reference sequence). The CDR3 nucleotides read TGTGCCAGCCGGGGACCTCCCCTCCACTTT. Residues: CASRGPPLHF.

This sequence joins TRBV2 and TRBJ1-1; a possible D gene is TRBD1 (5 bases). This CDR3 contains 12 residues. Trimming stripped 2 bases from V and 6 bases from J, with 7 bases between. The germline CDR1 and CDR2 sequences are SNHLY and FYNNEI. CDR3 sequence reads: CASSEPGSEAFF. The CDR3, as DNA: TGTGCCAGCAGTGAACCAGGGTCTGAAGCTTTCTTT.

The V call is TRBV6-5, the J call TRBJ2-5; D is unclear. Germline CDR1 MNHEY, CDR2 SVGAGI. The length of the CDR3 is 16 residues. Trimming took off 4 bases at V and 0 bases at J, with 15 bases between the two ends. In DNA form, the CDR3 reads TGTGCCAGCAGTTTATCCGCAGAAGGGTACCAAGAGACCCAGTACTTC. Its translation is CASSLSAEGYQETQYF.

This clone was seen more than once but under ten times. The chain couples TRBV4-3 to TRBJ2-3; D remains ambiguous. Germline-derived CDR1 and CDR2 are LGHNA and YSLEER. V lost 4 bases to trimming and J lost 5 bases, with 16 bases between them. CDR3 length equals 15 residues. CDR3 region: CASSLGSTHGDTQYF. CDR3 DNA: TGCGCCAGCAGCCTAGGATCCACGCATGGAGATACGCAGTATTTT.

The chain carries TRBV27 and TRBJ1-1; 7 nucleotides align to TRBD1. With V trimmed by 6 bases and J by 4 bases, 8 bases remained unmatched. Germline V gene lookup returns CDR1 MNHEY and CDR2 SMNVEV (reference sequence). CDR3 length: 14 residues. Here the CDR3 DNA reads TGTGCCAGCAGGGGGGCACAGGGGCCCACTGAAGCTTTCTTT. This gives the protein CASRGAQGPTEAFF.